This T cell receptor beta chain was sequenced in a study of T cell changes during pregnancy in multiple sclerosis. From germline, CDR1 is MDHEN and CDR2 SYDVKM. Trimming at V came to 1 base and at J to 0 bases, leaving 3 bases not matched to a gene. The CDR3 has 15 residues. Measured with immunoSEQ multiplex PCR; TCRdb has only the in-frame clones, and not every one. The sample consists of about 41,000 clones, 80% to 90% of them appearing once. The V call is TRBV28, the J call TRBJ2-7, with 7 bases matching TRBD2. The sequencing here drew on CD4+ T cells from peripheral blood mononuclear cells, taken in the first trimester of pregnancy. This clonotype was obtained from a female donor with multiple sclerosis, enrolled in a pregnancy study. The chain's CDR3 is CASSLSGRVSYEQYF. The CDR3 DNA follows: TGTGCCAGCAGTTTATCGGGGAGGGTCTCCTACGAGCAGTACTTC.